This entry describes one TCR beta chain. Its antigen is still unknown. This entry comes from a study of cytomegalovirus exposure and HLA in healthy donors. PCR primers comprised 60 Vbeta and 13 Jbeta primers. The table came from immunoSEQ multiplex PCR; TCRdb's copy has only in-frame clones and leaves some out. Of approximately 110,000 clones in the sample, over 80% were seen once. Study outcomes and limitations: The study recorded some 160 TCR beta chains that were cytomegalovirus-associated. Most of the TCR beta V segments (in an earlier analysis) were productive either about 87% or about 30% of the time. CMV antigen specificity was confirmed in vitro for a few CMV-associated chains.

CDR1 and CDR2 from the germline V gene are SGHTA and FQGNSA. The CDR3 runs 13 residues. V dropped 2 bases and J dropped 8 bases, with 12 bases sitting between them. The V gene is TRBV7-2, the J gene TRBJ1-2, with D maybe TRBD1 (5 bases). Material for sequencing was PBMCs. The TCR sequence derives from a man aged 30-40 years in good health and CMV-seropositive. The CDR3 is CASSLIQARGYTF. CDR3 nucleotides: TGTGCCAGCAGCTTAATACAGGCGAGGGGCTACACCTTC.